Sequencing of this T cell receptor (beta chain) was carried out in a study of cytomegalovirus exposure and HLA in healthy donors. Turning to the study itself: About 85 million unique TCR sequences came from HLA-typed donors in an early release.

After removal of 6 bases from V and 0 bases from J, the junction contained 5 bases not matched to a gene. CDR1 is MNHEY, CDR2 SMNVEV, per germline (reference sequence). The CDR3 covers 15 residues. The PCR used 60 Vbeta and 13 Jbeta primers. Libraries were prepared by immunoSEQ multiplex PCR; TCRdb keeps only in-frame clonotypes and omits some of them. Among more than 150,000 clones listed, approximately 80% were seen once. Source material: PBMCs. The TCR comes from a woman aged 18-29 years in good health and CMV-seropositive. The chain has TRBV27 and TRBJ1-3; 7 bases are shared with TRBD1. The CDR3 spells CASRPTGHSGNTIYF. DNA for the CDR3: TGTGCCAGCAGGCCGACAGGGCACTCTGGAAACACCATATATTTT.